This T cell receptor (beta chain) appears in the sequencing data of a study of T cell repertoires in ileal Crohn's disease. The assay was immunoSEQ multiplex PCR, and TCRdb's table has in-frame clones only and misses some. The table shows 11,000 to 15,000 clones, with around 84% occurring only once. V lost 4 bases and J 3 bases, leaving 16 bases between the germline ends. Germline CDR1 and CDR2: SGHRS and YFSETQ. The CDR3 length is 15 residues. The TCR sequence derives from an adult with Crohn's disease. Sequenced input: ileal tissue. V is TRBV5-1 and J is TRBJ1-1, with a weak D call TRBD1 (5 bases). Here the CDR3 reads CASSVTPVGDTEAFF. CDR3 in DNA: TGCGCCAGCAGCGTAACCCCGGTAGGGGACACTGAAGCTTTCTTT.